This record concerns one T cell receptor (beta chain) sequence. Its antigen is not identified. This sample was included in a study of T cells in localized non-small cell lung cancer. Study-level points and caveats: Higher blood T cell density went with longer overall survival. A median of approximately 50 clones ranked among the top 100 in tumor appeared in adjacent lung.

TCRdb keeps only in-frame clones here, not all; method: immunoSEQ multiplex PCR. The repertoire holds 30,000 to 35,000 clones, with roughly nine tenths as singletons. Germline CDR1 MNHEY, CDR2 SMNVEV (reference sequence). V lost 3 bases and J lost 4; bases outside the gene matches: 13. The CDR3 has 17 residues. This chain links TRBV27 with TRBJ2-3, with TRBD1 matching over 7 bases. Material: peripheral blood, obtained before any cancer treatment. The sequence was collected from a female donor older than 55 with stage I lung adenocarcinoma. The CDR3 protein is CASSFRDSPSGADTQYF. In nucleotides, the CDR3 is TGTGCCAGCAGTTTTCGGGACAGTCCCTCAGGGGCAGATACGCAGTATTTT.